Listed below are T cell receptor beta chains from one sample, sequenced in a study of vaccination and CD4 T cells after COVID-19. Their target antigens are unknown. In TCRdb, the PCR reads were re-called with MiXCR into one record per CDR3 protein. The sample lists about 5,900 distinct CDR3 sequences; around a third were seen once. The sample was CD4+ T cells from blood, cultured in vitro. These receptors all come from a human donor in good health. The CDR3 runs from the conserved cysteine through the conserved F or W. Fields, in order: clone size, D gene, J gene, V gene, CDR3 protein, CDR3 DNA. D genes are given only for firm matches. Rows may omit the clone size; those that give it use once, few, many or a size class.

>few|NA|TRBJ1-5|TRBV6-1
CASSPGNQPQHF
TGTGCCAGCAGTCCAGGCAATCAGCCCCAGCATTTT
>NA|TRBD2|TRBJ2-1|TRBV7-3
CASSFGLAGETEQFF
TGTGCCAGCAGCTTCGGACTAGCGGGGGAGACTGAGCAGTTCTTC
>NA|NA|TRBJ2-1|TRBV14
CASSLALVGEQFF
TGTGCCAGCAGCCTAGCCCTGGTAGGTGAGCAGTTCTTC
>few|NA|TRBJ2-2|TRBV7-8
CAHTDTNTGELFF
TGTGCCCATACGGACACGAACACCGGGGAGCTGTTTTTT
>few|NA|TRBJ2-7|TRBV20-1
CSASRDNFYEQYF
TGCAGTGCTAGCCGGGACAACTTCTACGAGCAGTACTTC
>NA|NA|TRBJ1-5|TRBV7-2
CASSRRGNQPQHF
TGTGCCAGCAGCCGGCGGGGGAATCAGCCCCAGCATTTT
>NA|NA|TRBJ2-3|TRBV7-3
CASRSGNGGDTQYF
TGTGCCAGCAGATCTGGGAACGGAGGGGATACGCAGTATTTT
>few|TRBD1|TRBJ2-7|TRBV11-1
CASSKDREKGEQYF
TGTGCCAGCAGCAAGGACAGGGAGAAGGGCGAGCAGTACTTC
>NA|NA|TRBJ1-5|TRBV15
CATSRDAPNQPQHF
TGTGCCACCAGCAGAGATGCGCCTAATCAGCCCCAGCATTTT
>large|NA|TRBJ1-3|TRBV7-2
CASSQYRDTGNTIYF
TGTGCCAGCAGCCAATACCGGGACACTGGAAACACCATATATTTT
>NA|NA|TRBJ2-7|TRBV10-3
CAISESSYEQYF
TGTGCCATCAGTGAGTCTTCGTACGAGCAGTACTTC
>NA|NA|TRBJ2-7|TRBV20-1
CSAWGDSYEQYF
TGCAGTGCTTGGGGGGACTCCTACGAGCAGTACTTC
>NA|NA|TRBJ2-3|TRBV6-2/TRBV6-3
CASSYSRQDTDTQYF
TGTGCCAGCAGTTACTCGAGACAAGACACAGATACGCAGTATTTT
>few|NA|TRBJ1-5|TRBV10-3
CAISDQGKGSNQPQHF
TGTGCCATCAGTGACCAGGGGAAGGGGAGCAATCAGCCCCAGCATTTT
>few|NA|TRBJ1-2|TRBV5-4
CASSYGSYREAGSGYTF
TGTGCCAGCAGTTATGGGAGTTACAGGGAGGCCGGTTCTGGCTACACCTTC
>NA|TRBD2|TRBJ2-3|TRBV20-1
CSARAPLAGVTDTQYF
TGCAGTGCTAGAGCGCCGCTAGCGGGGGTCACAGATACGCAGTATTTT
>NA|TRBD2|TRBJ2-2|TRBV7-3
CASSLNGPRAGGPNTGELFF
TGTGCCAGCAGCTTAAACGGGCCTAGAGCGGGGGGGCCGAACACCGGGGAGCTGTTTTTT
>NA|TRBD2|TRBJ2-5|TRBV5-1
CASSLVLAGGQETQYF
TGCGCCAGCAGCTTGGTTCTAGCGGGGGGTCAGGAGACCCAGTACTTC
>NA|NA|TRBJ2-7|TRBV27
CASSLAWSGIGSYEQYF
TGTGCCAGCAGCCTTGCTTGGTCCGGCATCGGATCCTACGAGCAGTACTTC
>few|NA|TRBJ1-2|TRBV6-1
CASSEQGAYGYTF
TGTGCCAGCAGTGAACAGGGTGCCTATGGCTACACCTTC
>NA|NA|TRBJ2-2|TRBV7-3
CASSLTRGTGELFF
TGTGCCAGCAGCTTAACCCGGGGAACCGGGGAGCTGTTTTTT
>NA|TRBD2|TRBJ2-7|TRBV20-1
CSARSGLAGLDYGQYF
TGCAGTGCTAGATCCGGACTAGCGGGGTTAGACTACGGGCAGTACTTC
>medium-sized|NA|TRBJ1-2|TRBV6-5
CASSSPPPPYGYTF
TGTGCCAGCAGTTCTCCCCCGCCACCCTATGGCTACACCTTC
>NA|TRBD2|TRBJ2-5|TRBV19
CASSIGIVPRGTSGQETQYF
TGTGCCAGTAGTATAGGGATAGTCCCTCGGGGGACTAGCGGCCAAGAGACCCAGTACTTC
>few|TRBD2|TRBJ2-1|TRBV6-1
CASSEEAGGYNEQFF
TGTGCCAGCAGTGAAGAAGCGGGGGGATACAATGAGCAGTTCTTC
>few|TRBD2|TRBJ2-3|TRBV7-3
CASSLAGGSTDTQYF
TGTGCCAGCAGCTTAGCGGGGGGATCCACAGATACGCAGTATTTT
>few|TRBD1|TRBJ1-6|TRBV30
CASPGQGRDSPLHF
TGTGCCTCCCCCGGACAGGGACGGGATTCACCCCTCCACTTT
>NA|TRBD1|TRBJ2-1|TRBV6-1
CASSVGTGEFF
TGTGCCAGCAGTGTCGGGACAGGGGAGTTCTTC
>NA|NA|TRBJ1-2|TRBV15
CATSYAGSGKAYYGYTF
TGTGCCACCAGCTATGCGGGCTCAGGGAAGGCTTACTATGGCTACACCTTC
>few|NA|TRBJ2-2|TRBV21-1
CASSKTGTSNGELFF
TGTGCCAGCAGCAAAACCGGGACTAGCAACGGGGAGCTGTTTTTT
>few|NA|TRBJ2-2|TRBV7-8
CASKSGFVGELFF
TGTGCCAGCAAGTCAGGGTTCGTCGGGGAGCTGTTTTTT
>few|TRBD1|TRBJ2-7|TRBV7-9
CASSYITGVEQYF
TGTGCCAGCAGCTACATTACAGGGGTCGAGCAGTACTTC
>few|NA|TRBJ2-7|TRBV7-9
CASSLSHEQYF
TGTGCCAGCAGCTTAAGCCACGAGCAGTACTTC
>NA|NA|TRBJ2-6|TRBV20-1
CSAREGGSGANVLTF
TGCAGTGCTAGAGAGGGGGGCTCTGGGGCCAACGTCCTGACTTTC
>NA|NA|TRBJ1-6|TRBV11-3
CASSSYSGSPLHF
TGTGCCAGCAGCTCTTACTCAGGCTCACCCCTCCACTTT
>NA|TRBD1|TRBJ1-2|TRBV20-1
CSARENPGGEAYTF
TGCAGTGCTAGAGAAAATCCAGGGGGGGAGGCCTACACCTTC
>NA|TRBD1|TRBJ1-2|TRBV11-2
CASSLDRDYGYTF
TGTGCCAGCAGCTTGGACAGGGACTATGGCTACACCTTC
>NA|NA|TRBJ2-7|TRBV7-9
CASSPTEAYEQYF
TGTGCCAGCTCACCGACAGAAGCCTACGAGCAGTACTTC
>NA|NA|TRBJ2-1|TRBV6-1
CASSQDGGEQFF
TGTGCCAGCAGTCAAGACGGAGGTGAGCAGTTCTTC
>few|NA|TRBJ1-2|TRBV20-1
CSARVQVLGYTF
TGCAGTGCTAGAGTTCAGGTACTTGGCTACACCTTC
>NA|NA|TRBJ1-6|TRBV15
CATRGATVSTYNSPLHF
TGTGCCACTAGAGGGGCAACGGTCTCCACCTATAATTCACCCCTCCACTTT
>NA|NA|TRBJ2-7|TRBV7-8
CASSLVPIPVGNEQYF
TGTGCCAGCAGCTTAGTCCCGATCCCCGTCGGAAACGAGCAGTACTTC
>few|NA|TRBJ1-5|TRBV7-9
CASSPEPQNQPQHF
TGTGCCAGCAGCCCAGAACCCCAGAATCAGCCCCAGCATTTT
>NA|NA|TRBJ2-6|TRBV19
CASRPRSSGANVLTF
TGTGCCAGTCGCCCTAGGTCCTCTGGGGCCAACGTCCTGACTTTC